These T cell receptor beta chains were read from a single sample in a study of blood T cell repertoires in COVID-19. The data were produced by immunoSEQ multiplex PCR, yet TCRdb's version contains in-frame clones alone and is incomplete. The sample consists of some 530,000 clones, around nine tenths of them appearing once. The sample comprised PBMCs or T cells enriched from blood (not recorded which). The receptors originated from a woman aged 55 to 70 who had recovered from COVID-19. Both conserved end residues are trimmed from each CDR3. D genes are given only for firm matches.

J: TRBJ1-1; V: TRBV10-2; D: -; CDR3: ASSGTQGIGTEAF
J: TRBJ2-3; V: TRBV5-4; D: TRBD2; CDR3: ASSFGGTGVAGERAQY
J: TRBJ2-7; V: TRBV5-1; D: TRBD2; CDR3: ASSLTSGIPYEQY
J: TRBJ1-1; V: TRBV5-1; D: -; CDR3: ASSWNREGTEAF
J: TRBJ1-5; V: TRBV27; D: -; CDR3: ASRRTRGNQPQH
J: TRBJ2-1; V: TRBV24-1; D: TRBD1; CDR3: ATNRQGGNEQF
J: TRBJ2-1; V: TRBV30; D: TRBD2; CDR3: ASERGGGQF
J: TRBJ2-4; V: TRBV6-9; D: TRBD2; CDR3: ASSYLPTSGNPQY
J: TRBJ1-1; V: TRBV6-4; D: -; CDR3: ASSDQGDRTEAF
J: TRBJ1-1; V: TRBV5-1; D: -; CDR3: ASSSSGQATEAF
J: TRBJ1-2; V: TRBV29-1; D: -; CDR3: SVNLGGSGNYGYT
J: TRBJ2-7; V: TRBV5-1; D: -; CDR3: ASSRDSNYEQY
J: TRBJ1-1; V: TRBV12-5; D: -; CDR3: ASGFVAGKWNTEAF
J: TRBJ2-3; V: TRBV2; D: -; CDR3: ASRGWTVPSTDTQY
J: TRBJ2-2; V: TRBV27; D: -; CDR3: ASSLYRQGSGELF
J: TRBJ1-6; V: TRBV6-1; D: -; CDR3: ASSDTFYNSPLH
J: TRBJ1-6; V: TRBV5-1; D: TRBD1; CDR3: ASSPTGQENSPLH
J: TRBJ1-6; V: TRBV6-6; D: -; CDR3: ASSRDATGSPLH
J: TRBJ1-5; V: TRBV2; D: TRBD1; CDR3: ASRTGLNQPQH
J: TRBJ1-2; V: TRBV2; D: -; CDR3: ASSEALNWQGYYT
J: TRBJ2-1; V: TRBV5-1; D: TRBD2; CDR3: ASSLFTSGGRNEQF
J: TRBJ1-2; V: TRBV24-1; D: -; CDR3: ATSDPTVNYGYT
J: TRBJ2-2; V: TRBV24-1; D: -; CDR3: ATSDSSSGVDGELF
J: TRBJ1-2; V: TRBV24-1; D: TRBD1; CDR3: ATSDSTGVYGYT
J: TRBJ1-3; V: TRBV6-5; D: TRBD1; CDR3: ASSYFRTGGNTIY
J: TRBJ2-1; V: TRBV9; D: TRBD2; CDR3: ASSVSSGVEQF
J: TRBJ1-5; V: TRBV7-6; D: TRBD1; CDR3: ASSLGTADQPQH
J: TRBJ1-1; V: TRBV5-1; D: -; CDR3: ASSLGGTNTEAF
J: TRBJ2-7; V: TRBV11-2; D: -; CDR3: ASSPLGQQDYEQY
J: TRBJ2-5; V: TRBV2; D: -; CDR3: ASSEDRVETQY
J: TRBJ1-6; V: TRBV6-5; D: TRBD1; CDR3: ASSYWLGTGETPLH
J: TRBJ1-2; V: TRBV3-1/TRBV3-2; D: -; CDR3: ASSQAGVGPYGYT
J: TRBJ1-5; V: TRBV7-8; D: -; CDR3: ASSLGPDINQPQH
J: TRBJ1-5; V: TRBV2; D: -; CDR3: ASGFGREGQPQH
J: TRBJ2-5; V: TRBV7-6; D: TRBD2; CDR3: ASSDSGLARGTQY
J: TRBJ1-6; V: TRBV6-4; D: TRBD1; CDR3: ASSEGQDSSYNSPLH
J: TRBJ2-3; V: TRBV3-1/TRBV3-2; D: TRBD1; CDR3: ASSQGLTGVGKDTQY
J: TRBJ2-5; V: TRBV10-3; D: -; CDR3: AISQGQQETQY
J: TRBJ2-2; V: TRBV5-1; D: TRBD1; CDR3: ASSPEGQGSGELF
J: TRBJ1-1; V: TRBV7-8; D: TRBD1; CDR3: ASLGQEKNTEAF